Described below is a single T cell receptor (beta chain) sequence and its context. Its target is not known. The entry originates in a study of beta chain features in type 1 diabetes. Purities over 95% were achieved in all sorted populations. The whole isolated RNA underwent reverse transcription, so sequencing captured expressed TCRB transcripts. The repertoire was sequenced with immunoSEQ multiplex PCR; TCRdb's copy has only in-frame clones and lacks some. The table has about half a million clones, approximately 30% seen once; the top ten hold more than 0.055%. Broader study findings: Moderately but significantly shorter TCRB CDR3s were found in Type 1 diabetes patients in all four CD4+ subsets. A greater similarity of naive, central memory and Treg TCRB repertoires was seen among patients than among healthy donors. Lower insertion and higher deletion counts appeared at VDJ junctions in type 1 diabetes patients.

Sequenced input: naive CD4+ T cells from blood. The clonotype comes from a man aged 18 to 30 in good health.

Written as DNA, the CDR3 is TGCGCCAGCAGCCATTATCTGACAAGTGGCCTTACACCGGGCACTGAAGCTTTCTTT. Its translation: CASSHYLTSGLTPGTEAFF. This chain connects TRBV4-1 to TRBJ1-1; D is unresolved. V lost 3 bases, J lost 4 bases, and 27 bases lay in between. This CDR3 is 19 amino acids long. Germline V lookup: CDR1 MGHRA, CDR2 YSYEKL.